A single sample is the source of the 27 T cell receptor beta chains below, sequenced in a study of PD-1 blockade in classical Hodgkin lymphoma. This sample's time point: cycle 4 day 1 (C4D1), after 6 weeks of nivolumab. Each patient relapsed following autologous stem cell transplantation, and prior brentuximab vedotin exposure differed. Generated by immunoSEQ multiplex PCR, the TCRdb table keeps only in-frame clones and is missing some. Of roughly 94,000 clones in the sample, about 92% were seen once. Sequencing was performed on peripheral blood mononuclear cells (PBMCs), taken before the fourth cycle of nivolumab. The receptors come from a human donor with classical Hodgkin lymphoma.

The chain has TRBV25-1 and TRBJ2-2, with TRBD1 matching over 9 bases. This CDR3 region has 14 residues. After removal of 8 bases from V and 4 bases from J, the junction contained 5 bases not matched to a gene. Per germline, CDR1 MGHDK and CDR2 SYGVNS. The CDR3 bases are TGTGCCAGCCAGGACAGGGGTACCACCGGGGAGCTGTTTTTT. Protein product: CASQDRGTTGELFF.

The CDR3 coding sequence is TGCGCCAGCAGCTTGGGGCGGGAGGGCCGAGAGACCCAGTACTTC. Encoded protein: CASSLGREGRETQYF. The gene calls are TRBV5-1 and TRBJ2-5, with 9 bases fitting TRBD2. The CDR3 runs 15 residues. J was trimmed by 4 bases and V by 0 bases; bases with no gene match: 4. Germline assignment: CDR1 SGHRS and CDR2 YFSETQ.

In its sample, this clone was seen once. The rearrangement joins TRBV9 to TRBJ2-3; the match to TRBD2 covers 8 bases. The CDR3 sequence is 16 residues long. The germline V gene encodes CDR1 SGDLS and CDR2 YYNGEE. V shed 3 bases and J 1 base; nucleotides not matched to a gene: 7. CDR3 in amino acids: CASSALGREGTDTQYF. The CDR3, as DNA: TGTGCCAGCAGCGCCCTAGGGCGGGAGGGCACAGATACGCAGTATTTT.

CDR3 DNA: TGTGCCAGCAGCCGGGACAGGGAACTCGAGCAGTACTTC. As protein: CASSRDRELEQYF. This chain uses TRBV5-5 with TRBJ2-7, with TRBD1 identical over 9 bases. The CDR3 is made up of 13 amino acids. Germline V gene data show CDR1 as SGHKS and CDR2 as YYEKEE (reference sequence). After removal of 4 bases from V and 6 bases from J, the junction contained 5 bases not matched to a gene.

The chain employs TRBV7-6 and TRBJ1-2, with TRBD1 matching 7 bases. This CDR3 contains 14 residues. The V gene's germline CDR1 is SGHVS and CDR2 FNYEAQ. V shed 2 bases and J 5 bases; nucleotides not matched to a gene: 5. The CDR3 DNA reads as TGTGCCAGCAGCTTACACGACAGGGTGTATGGCTACACCTTC. It codes for CASSLHDRVYGYTF.

V and J are TRBV4-1 and TRBJ1-2; a possible D gene is TRBD1 (6 bases). Germline values: CDR1 MGHRA, CDR2 YSYEKL. This CDR3 is 16 amino acids long. Trimming removed 0 bases at V and 7 bases at J, with 18 bases between. The CDR3 nucleotides read TGCGCCAGCAGCCAAGATCTGGCGGGGGGCCTTCGTGGCTACACCTTC. Its protein product is CASSQDLAGGLRGYTF.

V gene TRBV5-1 combines with J gene TRBJ2-7; D possibly corresponds to TRBD1 (6 bases). The CDR3 is 13 amino acids. With 1 base removed from V and 2 bases from J, the gap between germline ends came to 7 bases. Germline V lookup: CDR1 SGHRS, CDR2 YFSETQ. CDR3 sequence: CASSLNRAYEQYF. The DNA of the CDR3 is TGCGCCAGCAGCTTGAACAGGGCCTACGAGCAGTACTTC.

This chain links TRBV19 with TRBJ2-5; 10 bases agree with TRBD1. The J segment lost 5 bases and the V segment lost 4 bases, leaving 7 bases of the junction unmatched. This CDR3 spans 15 amino acids. In germline, CDR1 is LNHDA, CDR2 SQIVND (reference sequence). The CDR3 DNA is TGTGCCAGTAGTACGCGACAGGGGGCCCGGGAGACCCAGTACTTC. It is translated as CASSTRQGARETQYF.

The CDR3 spells CASSSLTHSGSVGDTQYF. The CDR3 DNA reads TGTGCCAGCAGCTCCTTAACTCATAGCGGGAGTGTAGGGGATACGCAGTATTTT. The genes are TRBV7-8 and TRBJ2-3; 9 bases are a match to TRBD2. Germline CDR1 and CDR2: SGHVS and FQNEAQ. V lost 4 bases, J lost 6 bases, and 17 bases stayed unmatched. The CDR3 length is 18 residues.

The rearrangement joins TRBV7-3 to TRBJ2-1, with TRBD2 matching over 11 bases. Germline V CDR1 and CDR2: SGHTA, FQGTGA. Unmatched junction bases numbered 5, after V lost 7 bases and J lost 6 bases. This CDR3 has 14 amino acids. This chain's CDR3 is CASTPSGRFNEQFF. The CDR3 DNA is TGTGCCAGCACCCCTAGCGGGAGGTTCAATGAGCAGTTCTTC.

In its sample, this clone was seen once. This rearrangement joins TRBV19 to TRBJ2-7; a weak D match, TRBD1 (5 bases). CDR3 size: 16 residues. The V end lost 4 bases, the J end lost 4 bases, and 20 bases lay between the germline ends. CDR1 LNHDA and CDR2 SQIVND come from the germline V gene (reference sequence). The CDR3 sequence: CASSNPQATQSYEQYF. In DNA form, the CDR3 reads TGTGCCAGTAGTAACCCACAGGCCACTCAATCTTACGAGCAGTACTTC.

CDR3 coding DNA: TGTGCCAGCAGTTTATTCCGGGGGACAGATACGCAGTATTTT. This codes for CASSLFRGTDTQYF. The V and J genes are TRBV27 and TRBJ2-3, with D perhaps matching TRBD2 (6 bases). The CDR3 length is 14 residues. Trimming removed 1 base at V and 3 bases at J, with 8 bases between. Germline CDR1 MNHEY, CDR2 SMNVEV (reference sequence).

V is TRBV28 and J is TRBJ2-7; D call uncertain. V lost 7 bases to trimming and J lost 4 bases, with 5 bases between them. The CDR3 is 10 amino acids. Germline V gene sequence: CDR1 MDHEN, CDR2 SYDVKM. CDR3 amino acids: CASMRYEQYF. The DNA for the CDR3 is TGTGCCAGCATGCGGTACGAGCAGTACTTC.

This chain connects TRBV11-2 to TRBJ2-1, with D tentatively TRBD1 (5 bases). The V gene lost 8 bases and the J gene lost 6 bases, with 17 bases spanning the gap. The CDR3 consists of 14 residues. Germline V lookup: CDR1 SGHAT, CDR2 FQNNGV. The DNA of the CDR3 is TGTGCCAGCGGGTTGGGGCACGACGGCAATGAGCAGTTCTTC. Translated: CASGLGHDGNEQFF.

This chain connects TRBV30 to TRBJ1-2; tentative D call: TRBD1 (5 bases). Germline V gene data show CDR1 as GTSNPN and CDR2 as SVGIG (reference sequence). The CDR3 loop spans 19 amino acids. V was trimmed by 0 bases and J by 6 bases, leaving 29 bases between them. The CDR3, as DNA: TGTGCCTGGAGTGTCTTCCCTCAAAGGGTCGAACAGGAAGAAGATGGCTACACCTTC. Amino acid sequence: CAWSVFPQRVEQEEDGYTF.

This rearrangement joins TRBV7-9 to TRBJ2-7; 7 bases map to TRBD1. The J segment lost 3 bases and the V segment lost 6 bases, leaving 20 bases of the junction unmatched. The CDR3 sequence is 18 residues long. CDR1 is SEHNR and CDR2 is FQNEAQ in the germline V gene (reference sequence). CDR3 coding DNA: TGTGCCAGCAGTTACTTTCACCCCGGGACAGCGTTTAACTACGAGCAGTACTTC. Its translation: CASSYFHPGTAFNYEQYF.

This chain joins TRBV5-1 and TRBJ2-7; TRBD2 is a possible D gene (5 bases). This CDR3 spans 14 amino acids. Germline V lookup: CDR1 SGHRS, CDR2 YFSETQ. Trimming removed 0 bases at V and 0 bases at J, with 7 bases between. The CDR3 DNA sequence: TGCGCCAGCAGCTTGGCGGGGAGCTCCTACGAGCAGTACTTC. Its translation: CASSLAGSSYEQYF.

The gene calls are TRBV12-5 and TRBJ1-2; D gene unclear. The CDR3 covers 13 residues. Per the germline V gene, CDR1 is LGHNT and CDR2 is FRNRAP. The germline V and J ends were trimmed by 5 bases and 0 bases, with 7 bases remaining between them. CDR3: CASGPGPNYGYTF. For the CDR3, the DNA is TGTGCTAGTGGTCCCGGACCTAACTATGGCTACACCTTC.

As for this clone: The limits of the CDR3 on the DNA are not certain, so only TCRdb's listed CDR3 is given. The rearrangement joins TRBV29-1 to TRBJ1-2. Germline CDR1 is SQVTM and CDR2 is ANQGSEA. The CDR3 contains 21 residues when both ends are counted. The CDR3 here is CSVDSQEVMATPSVRGYGYTF.

V usage is TRBV6-1 and J usage is TRBJ2-7; no firm D call. The CDR3 is made up of 16 amino acids. V lost 3 bases to trimming and J lost 1 base, with 16 bases between them. Germline CDR1 MNHNS, CDR2 SASEGT. The CDR3 loop is CASSDPRSALSYEQYF. The CDR3 nucleotides are TGTGCCAGCAGTGACCCCCGCAGCGCCTTATCCTACGAGCAGTACTTC.

The chain joins TRBV7-3 to TRBJ1-2; D might be TRBD1 (5 bases). Per the germline V gene, CDR1 is SGHTA and CDR2 is FQGTGA. This CDR3 comprises 16 residues. V lost 0 bases, J lost 3 bases, and 14 bases lay in between. CDR3 residues: CASSLTGREGYYGYTF. The CDR3 bases are TGTGCCAGCAGCTTAACTGGCAGGGAGGGGTACTATGGCTACACCTTC.

The V gene is TRBV6-5, the J gene TRBJ2-7, with D possibly being TRBD2 (5 bases). CDR3 length: 14 amino acids. Looked up from germline, CDR1 is MNHEY and CDR2 is SVGAGI. V shed 2 bases and J shed 5 bases, with 13 bases lying between them. CDR3 DNA sequence: TGTGCCAGCAGTTACGGTGCGGGCGTCCACGAGCAGTACTTC. It translates to CASSYGAGVHEQYF.

The chain combines TRBV28 with TRBJ2-1; 7 bases match TRBD2. V lost 1 base, J lost 0 bases, and 3 bases stayed unmatched. This CDR3 region has 16 residues. Looked up from germline, CDR1 is MDHEN and CDR2 is SYDVKM. CDR3 amino acids: CASSLLLAASYNEQFF. The CDR3 nucleotides read TGTGCCAGCAGTTTATTGCTAGCGGCCTCCTACAATGAGCAGTTCTTC.

This chain uses TRBV9 with TRBJ2-2, with a possible D match to TRBD2 (5 bases). Between the trimmed V and J ends, which lost 3 bases and 5 bases, there was a span of 14 bases. CDR1 is SGDLS, CDR2 YYNGEE, per germline. The CDR3 spans 15 residues. The CDR3 region is CASSARNLATGELFF. The DNA for the CDR3 is TGTGCCAGCAGCGCCAGAAACCTAGCAACCGGGGAGCTGTTTTTT.

The V call is TRBV29-1, the J call TRBJ2-2; tentatively, D is TRBD1 (6 bases). The CDR3 totals 12 residues. V was trimmed by 7 bases and J by 3 bases, leaving 9 bases between them. Germline-derived CDR1 and CDR2 are SQVTM and ANQGSEA. DNA for the CDR3: TGCAGCGGATACAGGGACACCGGGGAGCTGTTTTTT. Protein: CSGYRDTGELFF.

The chain has TRBV13 and TRBJ2-3, with 10 bases that match TRBD2. There are 17 residues in the CDR3. V dropped 5 bases and J dropped 4; count of bases not matched to a gene: 12. Per germline, CDR1 PRHDT and CDR2 FYEKMQ (reference sequence). CDR3: CASSRILAGVYADTQYF. Here the CDR3 DNA reads TGTGCCAGCAGCCGTATTCTAGCGGGAGTTTATGCAGATACGCAGTATTTT.

The V call is TRBV27, the J call TRBJ2-3; TRBD1 is a possible D gene (5 bases). The V end lost 8 bases, the J end lost 4 bases, and 13 bases lay between the germline ends. There are 13 residues in the CDR3. Looked up from germline, CDR1 is MNHEY and CDR2 is SMNVEV (reference sequence). In DNA, the CDR3 is TGTGCCAGCGGGAACTGGGGCTCAGATACGCAGTATTTT. It codes for CASGNWGSDTQYF.